This TCR beta chain was identified during a study of cytomegalovirus exposure and HLA in healthy donors. Points from the study as a whole: Researchers counted around 180 TCR beta chains as cytomegalovirus-associated. V segments that were indistinguishable, TRBV6-2 and TRBV6-3 among them, were omitted from analysis. Over 15,000 TCR beta sequences were associated with HLA alleles at 0.05 false discovery rate in a later analysis.

With respect to this clone: Antigen unknown.

Primers for the PCR totalled 60 Vbeta and 13 Jbeta. Produced via immunoSEQ multiplex PCR; TCRdb's table is partial and in-frame only. The data show about 150,000 clones, around 81% seen once. This CDR3 spans 15 amino acids. J lost 1 base, V lost 3 bases, and 2 bases had no gene match. From germline, CDR1 is SGDLS and CDR2 YYNGEE. Sequences were obtained from PBMCs. This TCR was sampled from a woman between 40 and 55 years old in good health and CMV-seropositive. The rearrangement uses TRBV9 and TRBJ2-3, with TRBD2 identical over 10 bases. The CDR3 protein is CASSAGLAGTDTQYF. The CDR3 DNA follows: TGTGCCAGCAGCGCAGGACTAGCGGGCACAGATACGCAGTATTTT.